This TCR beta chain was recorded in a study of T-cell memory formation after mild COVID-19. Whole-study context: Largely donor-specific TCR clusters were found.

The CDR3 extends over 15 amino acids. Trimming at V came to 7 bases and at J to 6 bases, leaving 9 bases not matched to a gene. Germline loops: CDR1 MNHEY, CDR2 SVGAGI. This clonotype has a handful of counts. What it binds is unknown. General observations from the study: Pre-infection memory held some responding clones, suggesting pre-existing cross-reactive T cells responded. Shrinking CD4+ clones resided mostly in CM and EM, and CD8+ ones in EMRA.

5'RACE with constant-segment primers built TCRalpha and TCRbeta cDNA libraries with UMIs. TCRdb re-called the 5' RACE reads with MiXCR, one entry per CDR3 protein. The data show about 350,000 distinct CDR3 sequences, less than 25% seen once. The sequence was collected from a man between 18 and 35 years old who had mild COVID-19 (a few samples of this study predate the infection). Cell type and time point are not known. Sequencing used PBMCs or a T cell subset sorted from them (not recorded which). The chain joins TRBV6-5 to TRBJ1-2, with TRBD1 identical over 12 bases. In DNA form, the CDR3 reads TGTGCCAGCACTTGGGGGACAGGGGGCTCGAATGGCTACACCTTC. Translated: CASTWGTGGSNGYTF.